This T cell receptor beta chain comes out of a study of shared clonotypes between healthy human individuals. Study context: Used for every donor were three CD4 naive, three CD4 memory, two CD8 naive and one CD8 memory plate. Notes on the study in general: Several donors held roughly 5% of naive CD4 clonotypes in common. Clonotype sharing levels among donors were expected to vary with sequencing depth.

The CDR3 covers 17 residues. With 5 bases clipped from V and 3 bases from J, the junction kept 13 bases outside the gene matches. The V gene's germline CDR1 is SGHRS and CDR2 YFSETQ. With respect to this clone: The antigen is undetermined.

TCRdb's table, derived via immunoSEQ multiplex PCR, lists solely in-frame clones and lacks some. Of about 2.3 million clones in the sample, 85% to 95% were seen once. Splitting the CD4+ cells yielded a CD45RA+ naive subset and a CD45RA-negative memory subset. This receptor was identified in a man aged 18-30 years in good health. Some clones in this sample may be carry-over from other donors' samples. Input material: naive CD4+ T cells from PBMCs. Subset indicated: CD45RA+ positively selected. The V gene is TRBV5-1, the J gene TRBJ2-1, with 8 bases matching TRBD2. The CDR3 protein is CASRIGIGTSGYNEQFF. CDR3 in DNA: TGCGCCAGCAGGATAGGGATAGGTACTAGCGGCTACAATGAGCAGTTCTTC.